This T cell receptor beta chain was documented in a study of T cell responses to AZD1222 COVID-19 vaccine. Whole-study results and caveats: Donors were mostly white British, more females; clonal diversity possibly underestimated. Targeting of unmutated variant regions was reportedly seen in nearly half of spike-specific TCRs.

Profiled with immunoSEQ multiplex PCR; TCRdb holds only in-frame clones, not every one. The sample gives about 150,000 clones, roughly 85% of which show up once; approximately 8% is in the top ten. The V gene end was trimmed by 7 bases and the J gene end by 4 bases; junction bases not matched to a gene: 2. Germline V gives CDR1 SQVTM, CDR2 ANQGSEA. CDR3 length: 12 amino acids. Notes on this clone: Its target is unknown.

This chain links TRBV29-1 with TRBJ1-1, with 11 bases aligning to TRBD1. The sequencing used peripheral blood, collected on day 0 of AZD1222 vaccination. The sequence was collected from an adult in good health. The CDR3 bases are TGCAGCGGGGACAGGGGGGGCACTGAAGCTTTCTTT. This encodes CSGDRGGTEAFF.